The 16 T cell receptor beta chains listed next were all sequenced from one sample in a study of T-cell reconstitution after alpha-beta-depleted transplantation in children. The TCRbeta library was prepared with unique molecular identifiers. One entry per CDR3 protein results from TCRdb running MiXCR on the PCR reads. In the table there are 450,000 to 600,000 distinct CDR3 sequences, 15% to 20% of which are singletons. Sequenced material: PBMCs from the stem cell graft donor, taken from the stem cell graft. These receptors came from a human donor who donated a stem cell graft to a child with acute lymphoblastic leukemia.

This sequence joins TRBV5-5 and TRBJ2-7; 10 nucleotides agree with TRBD2. The J segment lost 0 bases and the V segment lost 0 bases, leaving 6 bases of the junction unmatched. CDR1 is SGHKS, CDR2 YYEKEE, per germline (reference sequence). There are 17 residues in the CDR3. CDR3 amino acids: CASSLGIAGGSSYEQYF. In DNA, the CDR3 is TGTGCCAGCAGCTTGGGGATAGCGGGAGGCAGCTCCTACGAGCAGTACTTC.

CDR3 region: CASSYWHNSPLHF. The CDR3 DNA follows: TGTGCCAGCAGCTACTGGCATAATTCACCCCTCCACTTT. V usage is TRBV7-9 and J usage is TRBJ1-6, with D unclear. The CDR3 runs to 13 residues. The germline V gene has CDR1 SEHNR and CDR2 FQNEAQ (reference sequence). V was trimmed by 4 bases and J by 5 bases, leaving 6 bases between them.

This chain links TRBV7-8 with TRBJ1-2; D unclear. Between the trimmed V and J ends, which lost 6 bases and 4 bases, there was a span of 9 bases. CDR3 length equals 12 residues. The germline CDR1 and CDR2 sequences are SGHVS and FQNEAQ. The CDR3 region is CASRGIAYGYTF. The CDR3 DNA sequence: TGTGCCAGCAGGGGGATCGCCTATGGCTACACCTTC.

The chain carries TRBV7-9 and TRBJ1-1; 7 bases match TRBD1. V shed 4 bases and J 1 base; nucleotides not matched to a gene: 9. CDR1 is SEHNR, CDR2 FQNEAQ, per germline (reference sequence). This CDR3 comprises 16 residues. CDR3 in DNA: TGTGCCAGCAGCTCCCCCACGACAGGGTGGAACACTGAAGCTTTCTTT. Its protein product is CASSSPTTGWNTEAFF.

The V and J genes are TRBV9 and TRBJ1-5, with a possible D match to TRBD1 (5 bases). Trimming shortened V by 5 bases and J by 5 bases, and 11 bases separated the two germline ends. This CDR3 comprises 13 residues. The germline CDR1 and CDR2 sequences are SGDLS and YYNGEE. CDR3 protein: CASSAGLYQPQHF. The CDR3 coding sequence is TGTGCCAGCAGTGCGGGACTATATCAGCCCCAGCATTTT.

This chain joins TRBV4-2 and TRBJ1-5, with TRBD1 matching over 7 bases. This CDR3 is built from 16 residues. Trimming removed 3 bases from V and 2 bases from J; junction bases left unmatched: 7. Per the germline V gene, CDR1 is LGHNA and CDR2 is YNFKEQ. The CDR3 sequence is CASSQDPQGGNQPQHF. CDR3 DNA: TGTGCCAGCAGCCAGGACCCTCAGGGGGGCAATCAGCCCCAGCATTTT.

The chain joins TRBV4-1 to TRBJ2-2; D is unresolved. The CDR3 spans 16 residues. Trimming took off 3 bases at V and 2 bases at J, with 13 bases between the two ends. The germline gives CDR1 MGHRA, CDR2 YSYEKL. The CDR3 loop is CASSHCRAPNTGELFF. The CDR3 bases are TGCGCCAGCAGCCATTGTAGGGCGCCCAACACCGGGGAGCTGTTTTTT.

This clonotype was seen ten or more times. V is TRBV7-9 and J is TRBJ2-2, with TRBD1 identical over 9 bases. The CDR3 contains 15 residues. Germline V gene lookup returns CDR1 SEHNR and CDR2 FQNEAQ (reference sequence). V shed 5 bases and J 4 bases; nucleotides not matched to a gene: 5. The CDR3 loop is CASSNRQGGTGELFF. The CDR3 nucleotides read TGTGCCAGCAGCAACCGACAGGGGGGCACCGGGGAGCTGTTTTTT.

There are a few counts of this clonotype. The chain employs TRBV29-1 and TRBJ2-2; no reliable D call. The CDR3 length is 13 residues. The germline CDR1 and CDR2 sequences are SQVTM and ANQGSEA. Trimming removed 1 base at V and 5 bases at J, with 8 bases between. CDR3 coding DNA: TGCAGCGTTGAAGTCCTAGGGACCGGGGAGCTGTTTTTT. Translation gives CSVEVLGTGELFF.

The chain recombines TRBV10-2 with TRBJ2-7, with 13 bases fitting TRBD2. J was trimmed by 4 bases and V by 6 bases; bases with no gene match: 3. The CDR3 has 14 residues. CDR1 is WSHSY, CDR2 SAAADI, per germline. The DNA for the CDR3 is TGCGCCAGCAGGGGACTAGCGGGAAAGTACGAGCAGTACTTC. Translated, it gives CASRGLAGKYEQYF.

This clonotype appeared many times. V is TRBV4-1 and J is TRBJ2-5, with TRBD2 identical over 11 bases. The CDR3 has 17 amino acids. Germline V lookup: CDR1 MGHRA, CDR2 YSYEKL. With V trimmed by 0 bases and J by 5 bases, 8 bases remained unmatched. DNA for the CDR3: TGCGCCAGCAGCCAAGATCGCACTAGCGGGAGTATGGAGACCCAGTACTTC. Translated: CASSQDRTSGSMETQYF.

As DNA, the CDR3 is TGTGCCAGCAGACCCGGGGAAGAAGGGAAATATTATAACTATGGCTACACCTTC. Its translation: CASRPGEEGKYYNYGYTF. This sequence joins TRBV9 and TRBJ1-2; D remains unclear. Per the germline V gene, CDR1 is SGDLS and CDR2 is YYNGEE. Trimming cost V 5 bases and J 1 base, with 24 bases left between them. This CDR3 spans 18 amino acids.

The genes are TRBV29-1 and TRBJ1-1; TRBD1 is a possible D gene (5 bases). Between the trimmed V and J ends, which lost 1 base and 2 bases, there was a span of 17 bases. CDR3 length equals 16 residues. Per germline, CDR1 SQVTM and CDR2 ANQGSEA. The CDR3 loop reads CSVEGSKTVLNTEAFF. CDR3 bases: TGCAGCGTTGAAGGTTCGAAGACAGTCCTAAACACTGAAGCTTTCTTT.

In its sample, this clonotype was seen a few times. The chain has TRBV7-8 and TRBJ2-2; TRBD2 matches 12 bases. Germline V gives CDR1 SGHVS, CDR2 FQNEAQ. The V and J ends lost 5 bases and 3 bases, in that order; junction bases with no gene match: 13. The CDR3 length is 19 residues. The CDR3 DNA reads TGTGCCAGCAGCCTACAGAGAATGACTAGCGGGAGAGACACCGGGGAGCTGTTTTTT. Translation: CASSLQRMTSGRDTGELFF.

This clonotype showed up just a few times. This rearrangement joins TRBV5-1 to TRBJ1-4, with TRBD1 matching over 7 bases. The CDR3 is 16 amino acids. The germline CDR1 and CDR2 sequences are SGHRS and YFSETQ. V dropped 7 bases and J dropped 7; count of bases not matched to a gene: 16. This CDR3 is CASVQEGGRGREKLFF. For the CDR3, the DNA is TGCGCCAGCGTCCAGGAAGGGGGAAGGGGGCGTGAAAAACTGTTTTTT.

This clonotype was detected only a few times. The chain combines TRBV7-2 with TRBJ2-3, with 11 bases lining up with TRBD2. The CDR3 consists of 17 residues. The germline gives CDR1 SGHTA, CDR2 FQGNSA. Losses at the gene ends were 0 bases for V and 3 bases for J; bases not matched to a gene: 5. This CDR3 is CASSLAGLAALTDTQYF. The CDR3 nucleotides are TGTGCCAGCAGCTTAGCGGGACTAGCGGCTCTAACAGATACGCAGTATTTT.